This T cell receptor beta chain was identified in a study of shared clonotypes between healthy human individuals (dated by TCRdb to the early 2020s). About the investigation overall: Two women and a few men aged 18 to 49 years were included in the cohort. For each donor, CD4 naive and CD4 memory were each run on three plates, CD8 naive on two plates, and CD8 memory on one plate. The study deeply sequenced blood TCR repertoires of several healthy adults to estimate repertoire size and the extent of clonotype sharing between individuals. To increase sequencing depth and limit assay-specific biases, different laboratories used diverse techniques to prepare libraries and sequence TCR repertoires. Per donor, leukapheresis produced somewhere between about 0.94 and 10 billion PBMCs. Here is what the overall study found, with its caveats: Even with the large sequencing depth, rarefaction of the sorted-subset datasets indicated that sequencing was incomplete. When four donors were compared, the shared fraction of clonotypes was about 5.5% for naive CD4, about 4% for naive CD8, about 2.4% for memory CD4, and roughly 0.43% for memory CD8. Compared with non-shared clonotypes, the clonotypes found in all four sorted-subset donors had higher generation probabilities. Sampling was restricted to blood, and TCR repertoires in tissue are likely to differ from TCR repertoires in blood. Estimated clonotype richness was generally larger for naive than for memory subsets. Because the study included a small number of donors, the genetic and exposure-history diversity represented was limited. Pairwise subsampling indicated that sequencing depth was expected to affect the degree of clonotype sharing among donors.

Using the deep immunoSEQ assay, multiplex PCR amplified TCR CDR3 regions from genomic DNA. For each cell subset, the extracted genomic DNA was distributed evenly across all wells of several immunoSEQ 96-well plates, and each plate served as one replicate. For sorted subsets, roughly 200 ng of genomic DNA, equivalent to roughly 33,000 T cell genomes, went into each replicate PCR. The purified libraries were quantified using a Qubit 3.0 fluorometer, sized with a Bioanalyzer 2100, and then quantified again using the KAPA Library Quantification kit. Each immunoSEQ 96-well plate was sequenced on its own single-read 150-cycle Illumina NextSeq 550 flow cell. For the original study's pipeline: The immunoSEQ output contained only junctional sequences without quality scores, so filtering could not match that applied to full-length reads. Sequences were annotated with PyIR, a Python wrapper for IgBLAST v1.9, using IMGT germline references to assign V/J genes and CDR3. Any read was removed if the V/J assignment was weak (E-value above 1e-6), the CDR3 was missing, or the read contained stop codons, out-of-frame junctions, or ambiguous translated residues. V3J clonotypes were defined by identical inferred V gene, J gene, and CDR3 amino acid sequence. Percentage overlap between repertoires was computed as shared unique clonotypes divided by the size of the smaller repertoire. Repertoire richness was assessed with RTK rarefaction, the Chao1 estimator, and Recon v2.1 estimates of unobserved clonotypes. For all TCRbeta clonotypes obtained by the gDNA method from four donors, generation probabilities were computed with OLGA. The source is immuneACCESS, and TCRdb retained only in-frame sequences with V and J called. Part of the clones is not carried over; for the studies checked, unresolved V genes explain less than half of this, and the remainder is unexplained. V and J calls and clone size are as listed in that table; D and trimming were resolved from the DNA. The sample table contains approximately 2.5 million clones; only one count was recorded for over 85% of them. The ten largest account for approximately 0.36% of the sample.

Healthy HIV-negative adults with no recently reported acute infections or vaccinations were included as donors. All donors were Caucasian adults living in Nashville, Tennessee, USA. CD4+ T cells were enriched by magnetic negative selection, after which naive cells were positively selected on CD45RA and the negative fraction was taken as the memory subset. After blood collection by leukapheresis, PBMCs were isolated using Ficoll-Histopaque density gradient centrifugation and then cryopreserved in the vapor phase of liquid nitrogen. Purity and quantity of every magnetically sorted T cell population were checked by analytical flow cytometry. Genomic DNA was isolated from each sorted fraction and quantified by UV absorbance on a Nanodrop 2000c. A word on this clone: Its target antigen remains unknown. No per-base quality is available; no much larger clone lies one base away.

The germline V gene gives CDR1 as SGHTS and CDR2 as YDEGEE. The CDR3 starts with the cysteine, ends with the phenylalanine, and has 15 residues. Only the CDR3 DNA is retained, 45 bases long and in frame from the first base. The germline V end is reduced by 6 bases and the J end by 9 bases; junction bases left unmatched: 16. The receptor was derived from a man younger than 30 in good health. Some clones in this sample may be carry-over from other donors' samples. Sequencing used naive CD4+ T cells from PBMCs. Explained via the paper, the cell subset or site label denotes: CD45RA+ positively selected. The rearranged chain carries TRBV5-8 and TRBJ2-7; TRBD1 agrees with 9 junctional bases. This receptor carries the CDR3 CASTPRLGQGIRQYF. Read as DNA, the sequence is TGTGCCAGCACCCCCCGCCTTGGACAGGGGATCAGGCAGTACTTC.